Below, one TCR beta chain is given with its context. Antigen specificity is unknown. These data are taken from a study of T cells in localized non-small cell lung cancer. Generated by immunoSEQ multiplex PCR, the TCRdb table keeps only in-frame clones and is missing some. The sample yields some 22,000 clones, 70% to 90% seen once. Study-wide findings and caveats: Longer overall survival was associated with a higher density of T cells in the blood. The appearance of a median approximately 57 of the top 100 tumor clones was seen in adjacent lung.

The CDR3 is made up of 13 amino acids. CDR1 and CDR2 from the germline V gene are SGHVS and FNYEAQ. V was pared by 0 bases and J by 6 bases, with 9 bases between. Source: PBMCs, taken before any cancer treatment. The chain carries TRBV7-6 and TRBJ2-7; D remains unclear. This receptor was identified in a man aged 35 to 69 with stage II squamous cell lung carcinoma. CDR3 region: CASSLAAYREQYF. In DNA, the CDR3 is TGTGCCAGCAGCTTAGCGGCGTACCGCGAGCAGTACTTC.